The sequence of this TCR beta chain was determined in a study of cytomegalovirus exposure and HLA in healthy donors. Turning to the study itself: A previous analysis identified approximately 120 million unique TCR beta sequences derived from about 180 million T cells.

The V gene end was trimmed by 10 bases and the J gene end by 7 bases; junction bases not matched to a gene: 10. CDR3 length: 12 residues. In germline, CDR1 is SGHTS, CDR2 YDEGEE. Study findings and constraints: In an earlier analysis, productive rearrangement rates for most beta V segments clustered near 90% or 30%. V segments that were indistinguishable, TRBV6-2 and TRBV6-3 among them, were omitted from analysis. Later examination showed HLA-associated TCR beta chains had greater clonal expansion than equally common others.

Vbeta (60) and Jbeta (13) primers were used in the PCR. TCRdb's copy holds only in-frame clones and misses some; the assay was immunoSEQ multiplex PCR. The sample contains 98,000 or so clones, more than 75% of which appear only once. This clone has only one observation. The antigen remains undetermined. V and J are TRBV5-8 and TRBJ2-5, with 7 bases aligning to TRBD1. Sequenced sample: PBMCs. This sequence originates from a human donor in good health. This chain's CDR3 is CAGETGKGTQYF. CDR3 nucleotide sequence: TGTGCCGGAGAGACAGGGAAAGGGACCCAGTACTTC.